This TCR beta chain was sequenced in a study of blood T cell repertoires in COVID-19. The wider study: Italy, Spain and the United States were the sources of the convalescent and acute COVID-19 samples.

In the original processing: For nucleated cells, counts were estimated from reference gene primer amplification. The repertoire was sequenced with immunoSEQ multiplex PCR; TCRdb's copy has only in-frame clones and lacks some. V and J calls and clone size are given by that table; D and trimming were obtained from the DNA. The sample contains 250,000 to 300,000 clones, just over 85% of which appear only once. Germline CDR1 reads MNHNS; CDR2 reads SASEGT. The germline V and J ends were trimmed by 1 base and 11 bases, with 18 bases remaining between them. CDR3 length equals 16 residues. Allocation to cohorts depended on clinical history reported by the participants. Symptom resolution, clearance, or two negative PCRs marked donors in Cohort 3 as recovered.

The chain is built from TRBV6-1 and TRBJ1-6; no reliable D call. The origin of this receptor is a man between 18 and 29 years old who had recovered from COVID-19. The sequencing sample was made of PBMCs or T cells enriched from blood (not recorded which). The CDR3 DNA reads as TGTGCCAGCAGTGAAGGGGTCGGGGTCGGCCAGACACCCCTCCACTTT. Translated: CASSEGVGVGQTPLHF.